Below, 5 T cell receptor beta chains from the same sample are listed, as sequenced in a study of T cell repertoires in cytomegalovirus infection. These TCRs are of unknown antigen specificity. MiXCR was run by TCRdb on the reads, yielding one entry per CDR3 protein. The sample lists 110,000 to 150,000 distinct CDR3 sequences; 30% to 40% were seen once. The sample was CD8+ T cells from cultured PBMCs, taken from culture after CMV antigen stimulation. The receptors originated from a human donor in good health (CMV status not recorded). Some clones in this sample may be carry-over from other donors' samples.

About this clonotype itself: A read error is possible here, since a much larger clone lies one base away. This chain joins TRBV7-2 and TRBJ1-6; D possibly corresponds to TRBD1 (6 bases). Trimming stripped 3 bases from V and 7 bases from J, with 19 bases between. The germline V gene encodes CDR1 SGHTA and CDR2 FQGNSA. The CDR3 spans 17 residues. The CDR3 loop reads CASSLSPLGADNSPLHF. In nucleotides, the CDR3 is TGTGCCAGCAGCTTGTCCCCATTGGGGGCCGACAATTCACCCCTCCACTTT. Full variable domain (rest looked up from reference TRBV7-2 and TRBJ1-6): GAGVSQSPSNKVTEKGKDVELRCDPISGHTALYWYRQSLGQGLEFLIYFQGNSAPDKSGLPSDRFSAERTGGSVSTLTIQRTQQEDSAVYLCASSLSPLGADNSPLHFGNGTRLTVT.

This clonotype was seen just once. The genes are TRBV6-2 or TRBV6-3 and TRBJ2-1, with a possible D match to TRBD2 (6 bases). V lost 6 bases and J lost 8, with 14 bases in between. This CDR3 comprises 13 residues. Per germline, CDR1 MNHEY and CDR2 SVGEGT. In nucleotides, the CDR3 is TGTGCCAGCAGCCGCCGGGGGTCCCATGAGCAGTTCTTC. Translation: CASSRRGSHEQFF.

This clonotype was recorded at least ten times. V usage is TRBV10-3 and J usage is TRBJ2-3; 7 bases fit TRBD2. With 7 bases clipped from V and 7 bases from J, the junction kept 20 bases outside the gene matches. The CDR3 covers 17 residues. CDR1 is ENHRY and CDR2 is SYGVKD in the germline V gene. CDR3 sequence reads: CAIKGVASGDQLNTQYF. CDR3 coding DNA: TGTGCCATCAAAGGAGTGGCTAGCGGCGACCAACTGAATACGCAGTATTTT.

This clonotype was detected a few times. The chain uses TRBV12-3 or TRBV12-4 and TRBJ2-5; 14 bases are a match to TRBD2. V shed 6 bases, J shed 5 bases, and the junction held 5 bases outside the gene matches. The CDR3 extends over 15 amino acids. The CDR3 bases are TGTGCCAGCAGCTGGACTAGCGGGGGGTTCGAGACCCAGTACTTC. Amino acids: CASSWTSGGFETQYF.

This clonotype has only a few counts. J is TRBJ2-7 and V is TRBV11-2; 7 bases fit TRBD1. Germline V lookup: CDR1 SGHAT, CDR2 FQNNGV. J gave up 3 bases and V 5 bases, and 4 bases lay outside the gene matches. The CDR3 has 13 residues. DNA of the CDR3: TGTGCCAGCAGCAGACAGGGTCACTACGAGCAGTACTTC. This encodes CASSRQGHYEQYF.